This TCR beta chain was captured in a study of blood T cell repertoires in COVID-19. In germline, CDR1 is MNHEY, CDR2 SVGAGI. The CDR3 extends over 14 amino acids. The germline V and J ends were trimmed by 6 bases and 3 bases, with 14 bases remaining between them. This table comes from immunoSEQ multiplex PCR, and its TCRdb copy is limited to in-frame clones, with some not included. The table records more than 250,000 clones, about 89% of them present only once. The chain joins TRBV6-5 to TRBJ1-2; D ambiguous. This TCR came from a young man who had recovered from COVID-19. Sequencing input: peripheral blood. The CDR3 region is CASSPLEGYYGYTF. The DNA for the CDR3 is TGTGCCAGCAGCCCCTTGGAGGGCTACTATGGCTACACCTTC.